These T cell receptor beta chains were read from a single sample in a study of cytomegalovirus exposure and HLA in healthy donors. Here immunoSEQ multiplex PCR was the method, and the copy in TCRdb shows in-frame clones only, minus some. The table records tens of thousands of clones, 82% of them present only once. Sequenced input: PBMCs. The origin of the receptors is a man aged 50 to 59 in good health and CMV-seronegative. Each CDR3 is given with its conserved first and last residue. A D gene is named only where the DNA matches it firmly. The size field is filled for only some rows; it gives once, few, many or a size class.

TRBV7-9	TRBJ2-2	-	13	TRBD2	CASGRANTGELFF	TGTGCCAGCGGGAGGGCGAACACCGGGGAGCTGTTTTTT
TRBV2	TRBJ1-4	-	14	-	CASSFGRTQGKLFF	TGTGCCAGCAGCTTCGGCCGTACCCAGGGAAAACTGTTTTTT
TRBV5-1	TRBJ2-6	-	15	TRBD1	CASSLQGAGANVLTF	TGCGCCAGCAGCTTACAGGGGGCTGGGGCCAACGTCCTGACTTTC
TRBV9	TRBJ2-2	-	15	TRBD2	CASSVDIRGDGELFF	TGTGCCAGCAGCGTAGATATTCGGGGGGACGGGGAGCTGTTTTTT
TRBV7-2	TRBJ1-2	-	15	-	CASSIIAGALYGYTF	TGTGCCAGCAGCATCATCGCAGGGGCCCTCTATGGCTACACCTTC
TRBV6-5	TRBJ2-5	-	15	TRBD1	CASSLWTGGPETQYF	TGTGCCAGCAGTTTGTGGACAGGGGGTCCAGAGACCCAGTACTTC
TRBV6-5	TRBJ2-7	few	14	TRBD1	CASSYDRVSYEQYF	TGTGCCAGCAGTTACGACAGGGTTTCCTACGAGCAGTACTTC
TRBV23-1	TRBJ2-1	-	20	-	CASSHSNRTPGQSSYNEQFF	TGCGCCAGCAGTCACAGCAATCGTACCCCCGGACAGAGCTCCTACAATGAGCAGTTCTTC
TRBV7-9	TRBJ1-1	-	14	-	CASSVDSLNTEAFF	TGTGCCAGCAGCGTGGACAGTCTGAACACTGAAGCTTTCTTT
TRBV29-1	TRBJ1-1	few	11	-	CSAWGDTEAFF	TGCAGCGCGTGGGGGGACACTGAAGCTTTCTTT
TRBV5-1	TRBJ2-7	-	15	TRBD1	CASSFSGTGSHEQYF	TGCGCCAGCAGCTTTTCCGGGACAGGGTCCCACGAGCAGTACTTC
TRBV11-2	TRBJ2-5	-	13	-	CASSLARGETQYF	TGTGCCAGCAGCTTAGCCCGGGGGGAGACCCAGTACTTC
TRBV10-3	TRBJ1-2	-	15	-	CAIMARGSADYGYTF	TGTGCCATCATGGCCCGGGGATCCGCTGACTATGGCTACACCTTC
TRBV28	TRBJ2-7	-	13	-	CASSLPGVYEQYF	TGTGCCAGCAGTTTACCAGGGGTGTACGAGCAGTACTTC
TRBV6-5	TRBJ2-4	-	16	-	CASSYAVGLAKNIQYF	TGTGCCAGCAGTTACGCCGTGGGGCTAGCCAAAAACATTCAGTACTTC
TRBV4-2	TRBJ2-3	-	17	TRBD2	CASSRAASGRGADTQYF	TGTGCCAGCAGCCGGGCGGCTAGCGGGAGAGGGGCAGATACGCAGTATTTT
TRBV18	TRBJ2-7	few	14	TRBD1	CASSPSTGDYEQYF	TGTGCCAGCTCACCGTCGACAGGGGACTACGAGCAGTACTTC
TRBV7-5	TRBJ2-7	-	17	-	CARRRRGTGGPSYEQYF	TGTGCCAGACGGCGTCGGGGTACAGGGGGCCCTTCCTACGAGCAGTACTTC
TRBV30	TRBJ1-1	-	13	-	CAWTGQLNTEAFF	TGTGCCTGGACTGGACAGTTAAACACTGAAGCTTTCTTT
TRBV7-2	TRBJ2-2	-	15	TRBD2	CASSLLAGGTGELFF	TGTGCCAGCAGCTTGCTAGCGGGTGGGACCGGGGAGCTGTTTTTT
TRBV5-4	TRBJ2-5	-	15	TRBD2	CASNPGLAGSETQYF	TGTGCCAGCAACCCGGGACTAGCGGGGTCAGAGACCCAGTACTTC
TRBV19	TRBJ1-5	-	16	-	CASSRTWGGSNQPQHF	TGTGCCAGTAGTCGCACCTGGGGGGGCAGCAATCAGCCCCAGCATTTT
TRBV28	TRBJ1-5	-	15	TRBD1	CASSKQGAGDQPQHF	TGTGCCAGCAGTAAACAGGGGGCGGGGGATCAGCCCCAGCATTTT
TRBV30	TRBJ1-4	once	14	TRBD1	CAWRPQGADEKLFF	TGTGCCTGGAGACCACAGGGGGCAGATGAAAAACTGTTTTTT
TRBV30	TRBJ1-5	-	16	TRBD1	CAWGRDSLYSNQPQHF	TGTGCCTGGGGAAGGGACAGCCTCTATAGCAATCAGCCCCAGCATTTT
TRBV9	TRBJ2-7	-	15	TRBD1	CASSAQQGALYEQYF	TGTGCCAGCAGCGCACAACAGGGGGCCCTCTACGAGCAGTACTTC
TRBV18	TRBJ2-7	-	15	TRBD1	CASSQGQGGLYEQYF	TGTGCCAGCTCCCAGGGACAGGGAGGGCTCTACGAGCAGTACTTC
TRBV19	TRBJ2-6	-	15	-	CASSIGEAGANVLTF	TGTGCCAGTAGTATAGGGGAGGCCGGGGCCAACGTCCTGACTTTC
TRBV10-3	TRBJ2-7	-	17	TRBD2	CAISVGTSGTGSYEQYF	TGTGCCATCAGTGTGGGGACTAGCGGGACAGGGTCCTACGAGCAGTACTTC
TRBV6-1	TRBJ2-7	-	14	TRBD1	CASSKQDRVDEQYF	TGTGCCAGCAGTAAACAGGACAGGGTAGACGAGCAGTACTTC
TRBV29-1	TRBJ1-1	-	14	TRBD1	CSVEDRGQGDKAFF	TGCAGCGTTGAAGATCGGGGACAGGGGGATAAAGCTTTCTTT
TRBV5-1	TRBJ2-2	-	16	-	CASSLDGGRDTGELFF	TGCGCCAGCAGCTTGGACGGGGGGCGCGACACCGGGGAGCTGTTTTTT
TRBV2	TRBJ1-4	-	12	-	CASGTTDEKLFF	TGTGCCAGCGGAACGACTGATGAAAAACTGTTTTTT
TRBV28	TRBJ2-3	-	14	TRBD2	CASSPSGRDGTQYF	TGTGCCAGCAGTCCTAGCGGGAGAGATGGTACGCAGTATTTT
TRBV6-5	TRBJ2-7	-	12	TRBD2	CASSPGGYEQYF	TGTGCCAGCAGCCCCGGGGGGTACGAGCAGTACTTC
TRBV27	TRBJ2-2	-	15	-	CASSAKPRNTGELFF	TGTGCCAGCAGTGCGAAACCCCGGAACACCGGGGAGCTGTTTTTT
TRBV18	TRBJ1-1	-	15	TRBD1	CASSPLGTGETEAFF	TGTGCCAGCTCACCACTAGGGACAGGGGAAACTGAAGCTTTCTTT
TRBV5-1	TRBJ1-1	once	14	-	CASSLRGGNTEAFF	TGCGCCAGCAGCTTGCGGGGAGGGAACACTGAAGCTTTCTTT
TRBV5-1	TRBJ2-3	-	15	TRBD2	CASSLGGLPTDTQYF	TGCGCCAGCAGCTTGGGGGGACTACCCACAGATACGCAGTATTTT
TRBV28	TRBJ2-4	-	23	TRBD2	CASSLPRRVSGRGANRDKNIQYF	TGTGCCAGCAGTTTACCCCGTCGGGTTAGCGGGAGGGGGGCTAACCGGGACAAAAACATTCAGTACTTC
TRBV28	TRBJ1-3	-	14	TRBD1	CASIDRVLGNTIYF	TGTGCCAGCATCGACAGGGTCTTGGGAAACACCATATATTTT
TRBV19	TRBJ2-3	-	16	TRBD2	CASSSVAGGPADTQYF	TGTGCCAGTAGTAGTGTAGCGGGAGGGCCTGCAGATACGCAGTATTTT
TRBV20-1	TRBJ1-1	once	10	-	CSAPGGSAFF	TGCAGTGCTCCCGGAGGGTCAGCTTTCTTT
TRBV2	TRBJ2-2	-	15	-	CASSVASVNTGELFF	TGTGCCAGCAGTGTGGCTAGCGTAAACACCGGGGAGCTGTTTTTT
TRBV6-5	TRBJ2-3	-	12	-	CASSPGGDTQYF	TGTGCCAGCAGCCCCGGGGGAGATACGCAGTATTTT
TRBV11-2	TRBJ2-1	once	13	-	CASSLTPLNGQFF	TGTGCCAGCAGCTTAACTCCGCTCAACGGGCAGTTCTTC
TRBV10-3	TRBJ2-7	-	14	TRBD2	CAIRHREEVYEQYF	TGTGCCATCAGACATCGGGAGGAGGTCTACGAGCAGTACTTC
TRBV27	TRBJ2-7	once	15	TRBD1	CASSLAQDRPYEQYF	TGTGCCAGCAGTTTAGCCCAGGACAGGCCCTACGAGCAGTACTTC
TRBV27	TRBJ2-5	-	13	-	CASSQQTLGTQYF	TGTGCCAGCAGCCAACAGACCCTTGGGACCCAGTACTTC